Following are 19 T cell receptor beta chains from one sample sequenced in a study of shared clonotypes between healthy human individuals (dated by TCRdb to the early 2020s). Receptors were amplified or captured by the immunoSEQ multiplex PCR assay. This is the immuneACCESS table as TCRdb keeps it, with only in-frame sequences that have V and J called. A part of the clones is gone; compared with another copy, unresolved V genes explain less than half, and the rest is unexplained. Counted in this sample were 1,500,000 or so clones; roughly 95% of them appeared once. The ten top clones hold approximately 1.2% of the sample. Sequences were obtained from naive CD4+ T cells sorted from blood. The cell subset or site label of this sample denotes: CD45RA+ positively selected. These receptors originate from a man in his thirties or forties in good health.

DNA for the CDR3: TGCGCCAGCAGCACTCTAGCGGGAGGGGAGACCCAGTACTTC. This codes for CASSTLAGGETQYF. The chain is built from TRBV5-1 and TRBJ2-5, with TRBD2 matching 12 bases. After removal of 4 bases from V and 5 bases from J, the junction contained 3 bases not matched to a gene. This CDR3 has 14 amino acids. The germline V gene has CDR1 SGHRS and CDR2 YFSETQ.

In regard to this clone: This CDR3 is also generated by other DNA sequences in the sample. The chain has TRBV5-1 and TRBJ1-1; D is undetermined. The CDR3 consists of 14 residues. V was clipped by 2 bases and J by 0 bases, with 8 bases between them. The V gene's germline CDR1 is SGHRS and CDR2 YFSETQ. CDR3 in amino acids: CASSLETVNTEAFF. The CDR3, as DNA: TGCGCCAGCAGCTTAGAGACGGTGAACACTGAAGCTTTCTTT.

The CDR3 bases are TGTGCCTGGAGACGGGCCCCAGTAGCGGGAGGGCCCAATGAGCAGTTCTTC. As protein: CAWRRAPVAGGPNEQFF. This chain joins TRBV30 and TRBJ2-1; 11 bases match TRBD2. This CDR3 has 17 amino acids. The junction had 13 bases not matched to a gene; V was cut back by 3 bases and J by 6 bases. Germline assignment: CDR1 GTSNPN and CDR2 SVGIG (reference sequence).

The CDR3 here is CASSLGSKGTEAFF. In DNA, the CDR3 is TGCGCCAGCAGCTTAGGGTCCAAGGGAACTGAAGCTTTCTTT. V is TRBV5-1 and J is TRBJ1-1; D is ambiguous. Looked up from germline, CDR1 is SGHRS and CDR2 is YFSETQ. Trimming removed 2 bases from V and 5 bases from J, with 13 bases in between. The CDR3 runs 14 residues.

The V gene is TRBV5-5, the J gene TRBJ2-7; 8 positions match TRBD2. With 4 bases clipped from V and 4 bases from J, the junction kept 10 bases outside the gene matches. The CDR3 runs 15 residues. Germline CDR1 reads SGHKS; CDR2 reads YYEKEE (reference sequence). The CDR3, as DNA: TGTGCCAGCAGCGCTGTCGGGAGGGCTGGGTACGAGCAGTACTTC. This gives the protein CASSAVGRAGYEQYF.

J is TRBJ2-7 and V is TRBV18; TRBD2 might be the D (6 bases). V lost 4 bases to trimming and J lost 7 bases, with 8 bases between them. The CDR3 runs to 11 residues. Germline loops: CDR1 KGHSH, CDR2 LQKENI. CDR3 DNA sequence: TGTGCCAGCTCACTGGGAGGAGAGCAGTACTTC. Amino acid sequence: CASSLGGEQYF.

The chain couples TRBV7-9 to TRBJ2-2; D perhaps matches TRBD2 (5 bases). CDR1 SEHNR and CDR2 FQNEAQ come from the germline V gene (reference sequence). V was clipped by 2 bases and J by 7 bases, with 14 bases between them. This CDR3 has 15 residues. This chain's CDR3 is CASSLSRERDGELFF. Here the CDR3 DNA reads TGTGCCAGCAGCTTATCGAGGGAGAGGGACGGGGAGCTGTTTTTT.

This chain uses TRBV5-6 with TRBJ1-1; D gene ambiguous. The length of the CDR3 is 12 residues. The V end was cut by 4 bases, the J end by 1 base, with 5 bases between. CDR1 and CDR2 from the germline V gene are SGHDT and YYEEEE. CDR3 bases: TGTGCCAGCAGCCGGGCGAACACTGAAGCTTTCTTT. It encodes CASSRANTEAFF.

The rearrangement links TRBV5-6 to TRBJ1-5; D is possibly TRBD1 (6 bases). CDR3 length equals 17 residues. Germline V CDR1 and CDR2: SGHDT, YYEEEE. V lost 2 bases and J 7 bases, leaving 22 bases between the germline ends. The CDR3 nucleotides are TGTGCCAGCAGCTTAGGATCGTGGGGGGCGGGTCGCCAGCCCCAGCATTTT. Amino acids: CASSLGSWGAGRQPQHF.

This clone has only a few counts. The CDR3 DNA is TGCAGTGCTAGTCGGCAGCCCCAGCATTTT. Protein sequence: CSASRQPQHF. The V call is TRBV20-1, the J call TRBJ1-5; no clear D gene. Trimming removed 3 bases at V and 7 bases at J, with 4 bases between. Germline V gene data show CDR1 as DFQATT and CDR2 as SNEGSKA (reference sequence). The CDR3 totals 10 residues.

The chain combines TRBV5-5 with TRBJ1-5; no clear D gene. CDR3 length: 18 amino acids. The V gene's germline CDR1 is SGHKS and CDR2 YYEKEE (reference sequence). The V gene lost 4 bases and the J gene lost 2 bases, with 22 bases spanning the gap. The DNA for the CDR3 is TGTGCCAGCAGCCACCGTGTGCCTCAAAGTCGGGGCAATCAGCCCCAGCATTTT. Translation: CASSHRVPQSRGNQPQHF. The full variable domain, with the rest looked up from reference TRBV5-5 and TRBJ1-5, is DAGVTQSPTHLIKTRGQQVTLRCSPISGHKSVSWYQQVLGQGPQFIFQYYEKEERGRGNFPDRFSARQFPNYSSELNVNALLLGDSALYLCASSHRVPQSRGNQPQHFGDGTRLSIL.

The gene calls are TRBV19 and TRBJ2-2; the D call may be TRBD1 or TRBD2 (5 bases each). This CDR3 has 18 residues. V dropped 2 bases and J dropped 5 bases, with 21 bases sitting between them. The germline gives CDR1 LNHDA, CDR2 SQIVND (reference sequence). The CDR3 loop reads CASSIRFGAWGFTGELFF. CDR3 nucleotides: TGTGCCAGTAGTATACGTTTCGGGGCCTGGGGATTTACCGGGGAGCTGTTTTTT.

This chain uses TRBV10-1 with TRBJ2-5; maybe TRBD2 (6 bases). The CDR3 is 15 residues long. The V gene's germline CDR1 is WNHNN and CDR2 SYGVQD (reference sequence). Trimming took 2 bases from V and 4 from J, leaving 14 bases between them. The CDR3 loop is CASSEGGATGETQYF. The CDR3 DNA follows: TGCGCCAGCAGTGAGGGAGGGGCAACGGGAGAGACCCAGTACTTC.

This chain connects TRBV11-2 to TRBJ1-2; possibly TRBD1 for D (6 bases). CDR3 length: 14 residues. Germline CDR1 is SGHAT and CDR2 is FQNNGV. V dropped 1 base and J dropped 5 bases, with 11 bases sitting between them. The CDR3 loop reads CASSLGTAVYGYTF. For the CDR3, the DNA is TGTGCCAGCAGCTTAGGGACAGCGGTTTATGGCTACACCTTC.

The rearrangement links TRBV10-3 to TRBJ2-7, with TRBD1 matching 12 bases. Germline values: CDR1 ENHRY, CDR2 SYGVKD. This CDR3 is 15 amino acids long. The V gene end was trimmed by 2 bases and the J gene end by 5 bases; junction bases not matched to a gene: 4. As DNA, the CDR3 is TGTGCCATCAGTGAGGCCGGGACAGGGGGCAACGAGCAGTACTTC. Its translation: CAISEAGTGGNEQYF.

V is TRBV5-6 and J is TRBJ2-5; 8 bases align to TRBD1. Germline loops: CDR1 SGHDT, CDR2 YYEEEE. J was trimmed by 5 bases and V by 1 base; bases with no gene match: 4. This CDR3 has 14 amino acids. The CDR3 region has the DNA TGTGCCAGCAGCTTGCAGGGGGCGGTGGAGACCCAGTACTTC. The encoded protein is CASSLQGAVETQYF.

The chain couples TRBV11-2 to TRBJ2-7, with a possible D match to TRBD2 (6 bases). V was trimmed by 1 base and J by 7 bases, leaving 8 bases between them. Germline V gene lookup returns CDR1 SGHAT and CDR2 FQNNGV. The CDR3 extends over 12 amino acids. CDR3 region: CASSLVAGEQYF. CDR3 bases: TGTGCCAGCAGCTTAGTCGCGGGGGAGCAGTACTTC. The variable domain in full, completed from reference TRBV11-2 and TRBJ2-7, reads EAGVAQSPRYKIIEKRQSVAFWCNPISGHATLYWYQQILGQGPKLLIQFQNNGVVDDSQLPKDRFSAERLKGVDSTLKIQPAKLEDSAVYLCASSLVAGEQYFGPGTRLTVT.

The V call is TRBV6-6, the J call TRBJ2-3; maybe TRBD2 (6 bases). The ends were cut back, 5 bases at V and 11 bases at J, with 14 bases in the middle. The CDR3 runs 12 residues. The germline gives CDR1 MNHNY, CDR2 SVGAGI (reference sequence). DNA of the CDR3: TGTGCCAGCAGTGGGACTTCTTCGGGGCAGTATTTT. Residues: CASSGTSSGQYF.

The V gene is TRBV5-6, the J gene TRBJ2-7; D may be TRBD2 (6 bases). From germline, CDR1 is SGHDT and CDR2 YYEEEE. The CDR3 sequence is 17 residues long. Trimming removed 6 bases at V and 2 bases at J, with 24 bases between. The CDR3 reads CASIPGKGLLGTYEQYF. CDR3 in DNA: TGTGCCAGCATCCCTGGGAAGGGACTCCTCGGAACCTACGAGCAGTACTTC.